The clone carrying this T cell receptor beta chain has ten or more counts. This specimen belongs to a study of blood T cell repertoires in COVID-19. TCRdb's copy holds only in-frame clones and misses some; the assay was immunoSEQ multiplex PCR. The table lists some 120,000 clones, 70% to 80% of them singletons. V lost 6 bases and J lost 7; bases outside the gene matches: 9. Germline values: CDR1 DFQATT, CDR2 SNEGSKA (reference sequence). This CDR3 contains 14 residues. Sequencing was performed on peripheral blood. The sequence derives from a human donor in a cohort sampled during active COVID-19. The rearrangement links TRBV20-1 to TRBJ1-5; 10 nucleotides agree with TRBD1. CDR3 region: CSASDRGPKQPQHF. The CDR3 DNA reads TGCAGTGCGAGTGACAGGGGGCCCAAACAGCCCCAGCATTTT.